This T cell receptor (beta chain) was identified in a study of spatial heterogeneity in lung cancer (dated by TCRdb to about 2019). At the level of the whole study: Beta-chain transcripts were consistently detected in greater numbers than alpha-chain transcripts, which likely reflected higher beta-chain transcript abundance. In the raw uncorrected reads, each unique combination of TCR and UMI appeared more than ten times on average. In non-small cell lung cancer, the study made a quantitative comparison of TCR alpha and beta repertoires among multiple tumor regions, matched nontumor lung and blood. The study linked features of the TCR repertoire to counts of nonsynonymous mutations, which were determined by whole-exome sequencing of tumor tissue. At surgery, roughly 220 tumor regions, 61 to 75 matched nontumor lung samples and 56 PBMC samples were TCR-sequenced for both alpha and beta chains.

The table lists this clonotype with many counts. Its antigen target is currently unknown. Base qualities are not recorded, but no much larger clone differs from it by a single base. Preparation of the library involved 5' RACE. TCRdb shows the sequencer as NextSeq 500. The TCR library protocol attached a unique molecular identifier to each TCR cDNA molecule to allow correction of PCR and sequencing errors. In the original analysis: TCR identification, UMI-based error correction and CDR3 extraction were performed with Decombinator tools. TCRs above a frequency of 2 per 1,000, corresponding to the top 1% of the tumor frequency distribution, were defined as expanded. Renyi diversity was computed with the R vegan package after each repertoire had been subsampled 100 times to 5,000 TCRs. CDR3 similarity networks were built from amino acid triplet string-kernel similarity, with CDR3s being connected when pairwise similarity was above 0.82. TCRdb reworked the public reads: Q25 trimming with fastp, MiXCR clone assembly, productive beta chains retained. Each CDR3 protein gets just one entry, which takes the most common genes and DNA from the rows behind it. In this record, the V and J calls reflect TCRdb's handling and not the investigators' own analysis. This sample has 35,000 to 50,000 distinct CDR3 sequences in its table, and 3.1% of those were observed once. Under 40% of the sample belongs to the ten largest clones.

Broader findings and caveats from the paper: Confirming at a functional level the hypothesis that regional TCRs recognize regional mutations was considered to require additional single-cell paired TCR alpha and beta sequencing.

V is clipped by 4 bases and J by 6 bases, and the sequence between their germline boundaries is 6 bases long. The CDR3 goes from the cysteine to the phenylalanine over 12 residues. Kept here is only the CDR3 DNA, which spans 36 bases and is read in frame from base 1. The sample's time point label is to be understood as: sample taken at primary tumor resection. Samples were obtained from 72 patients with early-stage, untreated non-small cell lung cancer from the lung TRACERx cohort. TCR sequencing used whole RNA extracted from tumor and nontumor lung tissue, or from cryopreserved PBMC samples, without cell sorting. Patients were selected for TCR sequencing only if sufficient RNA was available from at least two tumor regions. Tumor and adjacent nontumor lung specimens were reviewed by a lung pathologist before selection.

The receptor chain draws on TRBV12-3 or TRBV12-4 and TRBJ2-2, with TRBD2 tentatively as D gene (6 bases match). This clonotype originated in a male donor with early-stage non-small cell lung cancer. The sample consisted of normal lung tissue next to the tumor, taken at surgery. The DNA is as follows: TGTGCCAGCAGTTGGAGGGCCGGGGAGCTGTTTTTT. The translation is CASSWRAGELFF.